Listed here are 5 T cell receptor beta chains from one sample, sequenced in a study of blood T cell repertoires in COVID-19 (dated by TCRdb to 2018 to 2021). To prepare the library, the immunoSEQ multiplex PCR assay was applied. What TCRdb holds here is the immuneACCESS table cut down to in-frame rearrangements. Part of the clones is not present; checked against another copy, under half of the missing clones reflect an unresolved V gene, and the others are unexplained. The sample profile shows 200,000 or so clones; just over 85% of them were found once. The ten largest clones take up about 6% of the sample. Sequenced sample: peripheral blood. The receptor source for this set is a man older than 75 with acute or convalescent COVID-19.

The gene calls are TRBV5-1 and TRBJ2-1; 9 bases are shared with TRBD1. Unmatched junction bases numbered 12, after V lost 4 bases and J lost 7 bases. The CDR3 loop spans 16 amino acids. CDR1 is SGHRS, CDR2 YFSETQ, per germline. The DNA of the CDR3 is TGCGCCAGCAGCCCGGAGGGACAGGGAGCTAGGAATGAGCAGTTCTTC. Residues: CASSPEGQGARNEQFF.

The CDR3 coding sequence is TGTGCCACCAGTGATTTGCCCCTGGGGGCAGGGGCGAACACCGGGGAGCTGTTTTTT. Its translation is CATSDLPLGAGANTGELFF. This chain uses TRBV24-1 with TRBJ2-2; maybe TRBD1 (6 bases). Trimming removed 0 bases at V and 0 bases at J, with 16 bases between. Germline CDR1 and CDR2: KGHDR and SFDVKD. This CDR3 is 19 amino acids long.

This chain joins TRBV7-3 and TRBJ2-6, with TRBD1 identical over 10 bases. V trimming: 1 base; J trimming: 4 bases; junction bases outside the gene matches: 7. This CDR3 spans 18 amino acids. Germline CDR1 and CDR2: SGHTA and FQGTGA. Written as DNA, the CDR3 is TGTGCCAGCAGCTTAAATCGGGACAGGGGAGCAGGGGCCAACGTCCTGACTTTC. Translation: CASSLNRDRGAGANVLTF. The full variable domain, its missing parts supplied by reference TRBV7-3 and TRBJ2-6, is GAGVSQTPSNKVTEKGKYVELRCDPISGHTALYWYRQSLGQGPEFLIYFQGTGAADDSGLPNDRFFAVRPEGSVSTLKIQRTERGDSAVYLCASSLNRDRGAGANVLTFGAGSRLTVL.

CDR3 in amino acids: CASSLGEGAKIEAFF. CDR3 bases: TGCGCCAGCAGCTTGGGAGAGGGGGCGAAGATTGAAGCTTTCTTT. The V call is TRBV5-1, the J call TRBJ1-1, with 7 bases that match TRBD1. The CDR3 consists of 15 residues. Germline-derived CDR1 and CDR2 are SGHRS and YFSETQ. The J segment lost 7 bases and the V segment lost 0 bases, leaving 9 bases of the junction unmatched. The whole variable domain, filled in from reference TRBV5-1 and TRBJ1-1, reads KAGVTQTPRYLIKTRGQQVTLSCSPISGHRSVSWYQQTPGQGLQFLFEYFSETQRNKGNFPGRFSGRQFSNSRSEMNVSTLELGDSALYLCASSLGEGAKIEAFFGQGTRLTVV.

This chain links TRBV29-1 with TRBJ1-1, with 7 bases fitting TRBD1. CDR3 length: 12 residues. V trimming: 4 bases; J trimming: 6 bases; junction bases outside the gene matches: 5. Germline loops: CDR1 SQVTM, CDR2 ANQGSEA. CDR3 residues: CSVGPTGAEAFF. The CDR3 DNA is TGCAGCGTTGGGCCTACAGGGGCTGAAGCTTTCTTT.